These 14 T cell receptor beta chains came from one sample sequenced in a study of blood T cell repertoires in COVID-19. This table comes from immunoSEQ multiplex PCR, and its TCRdb copy is limited to in-frame clones, with some not included. The sample contains 200,000 to 250,000 clones, 80% of which appear only once. Sample: PBMCs or T cells enriched from blood (not recorded which). These receptors were taken from a man aged 25-45 years with acute COVID-19.

J is TRBJ2-1 and V is TRBV6-2 or TRBV6-3, with TRBD2 identical over 14 bases. Germline loops: CDR1 MNHEY, CDR2 SVGEGT. The CDR3 sequence is 16 residues long. The V gene end was trimmed by 5 bases and the J gene end by 10 bases; junction bases not matched to a gene: 10. CDR3 in DNA: TGTGCCAGCAGTCCCCTGGGACTAGCGGGGGTGGGAGAGCAGTTCTTC. It codes for CASSPLGLAGVGEQFF.

V is TRBV25-1 and J is TRBJ1-2, with TRBD1 matching 9 bases. V lost 1 base and J lost 7; bases outside the gene matches: 10. Per germline, CDR1 MGHDK and CDR2 SYGVNS. The CDR3 is 16 residues long. The CDR3 coding sequence is TGTGCCAGCAGTGAATCTGGACAGGGGCGCGGGTTTGGCTACACCTTC. It codes for CASSESGQGRGFGYTF.

The chain joins TRBV14 to TRBJ1-3; no clear D. Trimming removed 4 bases from V and 7 bases from J, with 11 bases in between. The CDR3 has 13 amino acids. Per germline, CDR1 SGHDN and CDR2 FVKESK. DNA of the CDR3: TGTGCCAGCAGCCCCACTCTCTCCAACACCATATATTTT. Translated: CASSPTLSNTIYF.

This chain links TRBV5-5 with TRBJ1-1; D gene ambiguous. The CDR3 consists of 16 residues. Germline CDR1 SGHKS, CDR2 YYEKEE (reference sequence). Deletions cut 0 bases from V and 5 bases from J, with 17 bases between. CDR3: CASSLVNRGVMTEAFF. The CDR3 DNA sequence: TGTGCCAGCAGCTTGGTGAACCGAGGAGTTATGACTGAAGCTTTCTTT.

This clone appeared once. This rearrangement joins TRBV11-2 to TRBJ2-7, with no clear D. Germline V gene sequence: CDR1 SGHAT, CDR2 FQNNGV. CDR3 size: 14 residues. The ends were cut back, 1 base at V and 4 bases at J, with 11 bases in the middle. The CDR3 loop reads CASSLVPTNYEQYF. The CDR3 DNA reads as TGTGCCAGCAGCTTAGTTCCGACAAATTACGAGCAGTACTTC.

The chain is built from TRBV7-6 and TRBJ1-6; D gene ambiguous. Germline-derived CDR1 and CDR2 are SGHVS and FNYEAQ. V was clipped by 6 bases and J by 7 bases, with 13 bases between them. The CDR3 is 14 amino acids. CDR3 residues: CASSSRVLNSPLHF. CDR3 DNA: TGTGCCAGCAGTTCCCGGGTCCTGAATTCACCCCTCCACTTT.

The V call is TRBV2, the J call TRBJ1-5, with a possible D match to TRBD1 (5 bases). Trimming shortened V by 1 base and J by 5 bases, and 9 bases separated the two germline ends. The CDR3 length is 14 residues. The germline CDR1 and CDR2 sequences are SNHLY and FYNNEI. In DNA, the CDR3 is TGTGCCAGCAGTGAAGGGGGGGGGTATCAGCCCCAGCATTTT. Protein: CASSEGGGYQPQHF.

This clone appeared a single time. V usage is TRBV3-1 (or the pseudogene TRBV3-2) and J usage is TRBJ1-5; D is unclear. The CDR3 spans 13 residues. Per the germline V gene, CDR1 is LGHDT and CDR2 is YNNKEL (reference sequence). Trimming took off 4 bases at V and 3 bases at J, with 7 bases between the two ends. CDR3 loop: CASSLGDNQPQHF. The CDR3 DNA follows: TGTGCCAGCAGCCTCGGGGACAATCAGCCCCAGCATTTT.

The chain is built from TRBV5-1 and TRBJ1-6, with TRBD1 identical over 7 bases. The V and J ends lost 4 bases and 8 bases, in that order; junction bases with no gene match: 9. Per the germline V gene, CDR1 is SGHRS and CDR2 is YFSETQ. The CDR3 extends over 15 amino acids. CDR3 in amino acids: CASSVDSGGYSPLHF. DNA of the CDR3: TGCGCCAGCAGCGTCGACTCAGGGGGTTATTCACCCCTCCACTTT.

This clone was observed once. This rearrangement joins TRBV5-1 to TRBJ2-2; 15 nucleotides agree with TRBD2. This CDR3 has 18 amino acids. V lost 2 bases to trimming and J lost 4 bases; unmatched junction nucleotides: 6. Germline-derived CDR1 and CDR2 are SGHRS and YFSETQ. CDR3 loop: CASSFGLAGGPGTGELFF. Here the CDR3 DNA reads TGCGCCAGCAGCTTCGGACTAGCGGGGGGGCCGGGCACCGGGGAGCTGTTTTTT.

V and J are TRBV7-6 and TRBJ2-3; 8 bases map to TRBD2. The CDR3 totals 16 residues. In germline, CDR1 is SGHVS, CDR2 FNYEAQ. The junction had 7 bases not matched to a gene; V was cut back by 1 base and J by 4 bases. The CDR3, as DNA: TGTGCCAGCAGCTTAGAGTCGGGGGGGCTCGCAGATACGCAGTATTTT. Protein product: CASSLESGGLADTQYF.

This clone showed up just once. The chain employs TRBV4-1 and TRBJ1-5, with D uncertain. There are 16 residues in the CDR3. CDR1 MGHRA and CDR2 YSYEKL come from the germline V gene. The V gene lost 3 bases and the J gene lost 0 bases, with 12 bases spanning the gap. CDR3 in DNA: TGCGCCAGCAGCCAGACGACGGGAAATAGCAATCAGCCCCAGCATTTT. Protein product: CASSQTTGNSNQPQHF.

The V gene is TRBV3-1 (or the pseudogene TRBV3-2), the J gene TRBJ2-3, with D tentatively TRBD2 (7 bases). The CDR3 loop spans 15 amino acids. CDR1 LGHDT and CDR2 YNNKEL come from the germline V gene (reference sequence). Trimming left V 0 bases short and J 5 bases short, with 12 bases between. The CDR3 is CASSQDSGGQDTQYF. CDR3 in DNA: TGTGCCAGCAGCCAAGATTCGGGGGGCCAAGATACGCAGTATTTT.

In this sample, this clone turned up once. The chain uses TRBV24-1 and TRBJ1-1, with 7 nucleotides matching TRBD1. The trim removed 2 bases at V and 4 bases at J, leaving 18 bases unmatched. The CDR3 length is 19 residues. In germline, CDR1 is KGHDR, CDR2 SFDVKD. The CDR3 loop is CATSDSPPRGGIRITEAFF. CDR3 nucleotide sequence: TGTGCCACCAGTGATTCTCCTCCTAGAGGGGGCATAAGGATCACTGAAGCTTTCTTT.